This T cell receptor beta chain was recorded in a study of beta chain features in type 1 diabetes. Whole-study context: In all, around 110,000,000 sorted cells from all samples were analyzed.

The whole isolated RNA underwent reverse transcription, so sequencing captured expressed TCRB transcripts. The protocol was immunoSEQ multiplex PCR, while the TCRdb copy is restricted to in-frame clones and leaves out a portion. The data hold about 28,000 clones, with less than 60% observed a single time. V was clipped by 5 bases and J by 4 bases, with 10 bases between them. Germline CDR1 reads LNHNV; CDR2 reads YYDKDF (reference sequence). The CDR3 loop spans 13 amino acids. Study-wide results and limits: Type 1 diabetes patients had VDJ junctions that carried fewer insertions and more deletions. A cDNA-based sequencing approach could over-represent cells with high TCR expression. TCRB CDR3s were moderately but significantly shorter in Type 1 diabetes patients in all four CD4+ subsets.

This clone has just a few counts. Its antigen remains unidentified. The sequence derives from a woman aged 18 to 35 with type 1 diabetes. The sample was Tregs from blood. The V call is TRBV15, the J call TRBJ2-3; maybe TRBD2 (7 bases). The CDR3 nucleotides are TGTGCCACCAGCGCGCGGGGGCCAGATACGCAGTATTTT. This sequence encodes CATSARGPDTQYF. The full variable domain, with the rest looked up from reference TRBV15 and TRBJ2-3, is DAMVIQNPRYQVTQFGKPVTLSCSQTLNHNVMYWYQQKSSQAPKLLFHYYDKDFNNEADTPDNFQSRRPNTSFCFLDIRSPGLGDTAMYLCATSARGPDTQYFGPGTRLTVL.